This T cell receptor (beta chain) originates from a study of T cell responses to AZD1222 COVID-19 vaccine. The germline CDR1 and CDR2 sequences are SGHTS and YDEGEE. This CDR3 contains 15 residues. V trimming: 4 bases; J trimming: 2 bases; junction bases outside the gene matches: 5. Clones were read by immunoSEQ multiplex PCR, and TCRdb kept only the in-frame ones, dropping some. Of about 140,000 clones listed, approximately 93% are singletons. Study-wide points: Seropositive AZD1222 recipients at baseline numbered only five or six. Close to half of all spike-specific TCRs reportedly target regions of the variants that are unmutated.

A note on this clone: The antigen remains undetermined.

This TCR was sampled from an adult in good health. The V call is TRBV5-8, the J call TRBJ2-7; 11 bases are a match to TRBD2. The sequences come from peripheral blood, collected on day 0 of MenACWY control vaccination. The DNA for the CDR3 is TGTGCCAGCAGCCTAGCGGGAGGATGGCCCTACGAGCAGTACTTC. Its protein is CASSLAGGWPYEQYF. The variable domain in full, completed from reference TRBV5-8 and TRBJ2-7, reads EAGVTQSPTHLIKTRGQQATLRCSPISGHTSVYWYQQALGLGLQFLLWYDEGEERNRGNFPPRFSGRQFPNYSSELNVNALELEDSALYLCASSLAGGWPYEQYFGPGTRLTVT.